Below, 8 T cell receptor beta chains from the same sample are listed, as sequenced in a study of blood T cell repertoires in COVID-19. Sequenced by immunoSEQ multiplex PCR; TCRdb stores in-frame clones only, minus some. The sample consists of about 180,000 clones, approximately 89% of them appearing once. The material sequenced was PBMCs or T cells enriched from blood (not recorded which). The receptor set was obtained from a woman in her 40s with acute COVID-19.

CDR3 loop: CATSRGVAGNIYGYTF. CDR3 bases: TGTGCCACCAGCAGAGGTGTAGCGGGGAACATCTATGGCTACACCTTC. The chain employs TRBV15 and TRBJ1-2; D call uncertain. V dropped 1 base and J dropped 4 bases, with 16 bases sitting between them. The CDR3 is 16 amino acids. Germline V lookup: CDR1 LNHNV, CDR2 YYDKDF (reference sequence).

The chain has TRBV5-5 and TRBJ2-3; 9 nucleotides agree with TRBD1. In germline, CDR1 is SGHKS, CDR2 YYEKEE (reference sequence). The trim removed 5 bases at V and 8 bases at J, leaving 15 bases unmatched. The CDR3 totals 16 residues. CDR3: CASRPTGGAGLGTQYF. DNA of the CDR3: TGTGCCAGCAGGCCTACAGGGGGCGCAGGGTTAGGTACGCAGTATTTT.

This clone was recorded once. This chain joins TRBV5-1 and TRBJ2-1; 10 bases fit TRBD2. The CDR3 is made up of 15 amino acids. J was trimmed by 2 bases and V by 2 bases; bases with no gene match: 1. The germline gives CDR1 SGHRS, CDR2 YFSETQ. The CDR3 DNA reads as TGCGCCAGCAGCTTTAGCGGGGGGACCTACAATGAGCAGTTCTTC. This gives the protein CASSFSGGTYNEQFF.

This chain links TRBV19 with TRBJ2-7, with 9 bases lining up with TRBD2. This CDR3 has 15 residues. Germline-derived CDR1 and CDR2 are LNHDA and SQIVND (reference sequence). V trimming: 3 bases; J trimming: 5 bases; junction bases outside the gene matches: 8. The CDR3 protein is CASSILASGAHEQYF. In DNA, the CDR3 is TGTGCCAGTAGTATCTTAGCTAGCGGGGCCCACGAGCAGTACTTC.

This clone was detected a few times. The V and J genes are TRBV7-8 and TRBJ2-7, with D hard to call. The CDR3 is 13 amino acids. Trimming stripped 5 bases from V and 4 bases from J, with 12 bases between. In germline, CDR1 is SGHVS, CDR2 FQNEAQ. CDR3 in amino acids: CASSRPGSYEQYF. The CDR3 region has the DNA TGTGCCAGCAGCCGCCCGGGTTCGTACGAGCAGTACTTC.

The V and J genes are TRBV27 and TRBJ2-3; 10 bases match TRBD1. This CDR3 has 13 residues. CDR1 MNHEY and CDR2 SMNVEV come from the germline V gene (reference sequence). Germline trimming cut 3 bases from V and 14 bases from J; bases unmatched to any gene: 8. The chain's CDR3 is CASSFIRGQGLYF. The CDR3 DNA reads as TGTGCCAGCAGTTTTATTAGGGGACAGGGGCTGTATTTT.

A few counts support this clone. This rearrangement joins TRBV28 to TRBJ1-2; D uncertain. CDR1 is MDHEN, CDR2 SYDVKM, per germline. The germline V and J ends were trimmed by 6 bases and 4 bases, with 9 bases remaining between them. This CDR3 has 12 amino acids. The CDR3 DNA is TGTGCCAGCAGGTACGGAGGCTATGGCTACACCTTC. The encoded protein is CASRYGGYGYTF.

The rearrangement joins TRBV19 to TRBJ1-5; 9 bases match TRBD1. This CDR3 has 14 amino acids. CDR1 is LNHDA and CDR2 is SQIVND in the germline V gene (reference sequence). Unmatched junction bases numbered 3, after V lost 5 bases and J lost 4 bases. The CDR3 DNA reads TGTGCCAGTAGTTGGACAGGGGCTAATCAGCCCCAGCATTTT. Translating it yields CASSWTGANQPQHF.